This T cell receptor (beta chain) was sequenced in a study of T cell responses to AZD1222 COVID-19 vaccine. Background on the study: Samples with a second dose at about 4 or about 12 weeks were pooled together. The study, taken as a whole, reports: It was only after the peak T cell response that any repertoires were sampled. Among vaccine-associated CD4 TCRs, coverage spanned spike, with dominance at 160-218 and 743-854. The donor cohort was predominantly white British with a female majority, and clonal diversity may have been underestimated.

Method: immunoSEQ multiplex PCR; TCRdb's copy keeps in-frame clones and lacks some. Among roughly 100,000 clones listed, 92% were seen once. Points on this clone: Antigen specificity is unknown.

Germline V lookup: CDR1 MNHEY, CDR2 SVGAGI. With 0 bases clipped from V and 8 bases from J, the junction kept 11 bases outside the gene matches. The CDR3 loop spans 16 amino acids. V and J are TRBV6-5 and TRBJ1-2; the match to TRBD1 covers 8 bases. The sequencing used peripheral blood, collected on day 0 of AZD1222 vaccination. This sequence originates from an adult in good health. Written as DNA, the CDR3 is TGTGCCAGCAGTTACTCGTCGGCGGACAGGGCGGGCGGCTACACCTTC. It is translated as CASSYSSADRAGGYTF.